This passage covers 21 T cell receptor beta chains from one sample sequenced in a study of control samples from healthy donors and cancer patients. Repertoires were generated with immunoSEQ multiplex PCR, while TCRdb's copy carries only in-frame clones and drops some. The table lists 200,000 to 250,000 clones, roughly 94% of them singletons, with about 1.6% in the top ten. Sequencing used blood. All receptors come from a man aged 50-59 years in good health.

CDR3 sequence reads: CASSLGQGGEKLFF. The CDR3 DNA reads TGTGCCAGCAGCTTAGGACAGGGTGGAGAAAAACTGTTTTTT. The J gene is TRBJ1-4, the V gene TRBV2, with TRBD1 identical over 8 bases. After removal of 6 bases from V and 8 bases from J, the junction contained 8 bases not matched to a gene. CDR1 and CDR2 from the germline V gene are SNHLY and FYNNEI. The CDR3 loop spans 14 amino acids.

The chain recombines TRBV12-5 with TRBJ2-1; no clear D. The CDR3 is made up of 13 amino acids. Trimming shortened V by 1 base and J by 4 bases, and 5 bases separated the two germline ends. CDR1 LGHNT and CDR2 FRNRAP come from the germline V gene. The DNA for the CDR3 is TGTGCTAGTGGTTTGGGGGGTTACAATGAGCAGTTCTTC. It encodes CASGLGGYNEQFF.

The chain couples TRBV19 to TRBJ1-1, with unresolved D. CDR3 length equals 15 residues. Germline loops: CDR1 LNHDA, CDR2 SQIVND (reference sequence). Trimming took off 5 bases at V and 6 bases at J, with 19 bases between the two ends. CDR3 sequence: CASSPIGRSIPEAFF. The CDR3 bases are TGTGCCAGTAGTCCCATCGGCAGATCAATCCCTGAAGCTTTCTTT.

The chain is built from TRBV10-3 and TRBJ1-1; D remains ambiguous. This CDR3 spans 13 amino acids. The germline V gene has CDR1 ENHRY and CDR2 SYGVKD. Trimming shortened V by 2 bases and J by 4 bases, and 8 bases separated the two germline ends. The CDR3 reads CAISETSVTEAFF. Here the CDR3 DNA reads TGTGCCATCAGTGAGACTTCGGTCACTGAAGCTTTCTTT.

This clone has a handful of counts. The chain has TRBV2 and TRBJ2-5; no definite D call. Trimming cost V 6 bases and J 2 bases, with 7 bases left between them. The germline V gene has CDR1 SNHLY and CDR2 FYNNEI. The CDR3 consists of 12 residues. The CDR3 here is CASSPTQETQYF. In DNA, the CDR3 is TGTGCCAGCAGCCCCACACAAGAGACCCAGTACTTC.

This clone was detected once. The chain recombines TRBV5-1 with TRBJ1-3; D possibly corresponds to TRBD1 (6 bases). The length of the CDR3 is 16 residues. V lost 0 bases, J lost 3 bases, and 13 bases lay in between. Germline CDR1 and CDR2: SGHRS and YFSETQ. CDR3 residues: CASSLAGGAHGNTIYF. CDR3 DNA: TGCGCCAGCAGCTTGGCCGGGGGGGCGCATGGAAACACCATATATTTT.

The V and J genes are TRBV7-2 and TRBJ2-5; D remains unclear. The CDR3 loop spans 16 amino acids. The ends were cut back, 4 bases at V and 0 bases at J, with 15 bases in the middle. CDR1 and CDR2 (germline): SGHTA, FQGNSA. This CDR3 is CASSSLGYSYQETQYF. For the CDR3, the DNA is TGTGCCAGCAGCTCGCTGGGTTACAGTTACCAAGAGACCCAGTACTTC. Drawing the rest from reference TRBV7-2 and TRBJ2-5, the complete variable domain is GAGVSQSPSNKVTEKGKDVELRCDPISGHTALYWYRQSLGQGLEFLIYFQGNSAPDKSGLPSDRFSAERTGGSVSTLTIQRTQQEDSAVYLCASSSLGYSYQETQYFGPGTRLLVL.

CDR3 nucleotides: TGTGCCAGCTCCGCCGGACCGGGGGGATACTATAATTCACCCCTCCACTTT. Translating gives CASSAGPGGYYNSPLHF. The chain employs TRBV18 and TRBJ1-6, with a possible D match to TRBD1 (5 bases). V gave up 6 bases and J gave up 3 bases, with 18 bases separating them. The length of the CDR3 is 17 residues. The germline V gene has CDR1 KGHSH and CDR2 LQKENI.

This rearrangement joins TRBV18 to TRBJ2-2; 12 positions match TRBD2. CDR1 and CDR2 (germline): KGHSH, LQKENI. The CDR3 loop spans 16 amino acids. The trim removed 3 bases at V and 1 base at J, leaving 0 bases unmatched. The CDR3 DNA reads as TGTGCCAGCTCACCGACTAGCGGGGGGAACACCGGGGAGCTGTTTTTT. Residues: CASSPTSGGNTGELFF.

The chain uses TRBV28 and TRBJ1-4; no clear D. The CDR3 loop spans 13 amino acids. Trimming pared 7 bases from V and 1 base from J, leaving 7 bases between. The germline CDR1 and CDR2 sequences are MDHEN and SYDVKM. The CDR3 DNA follows: TGTGCCAGCACTTCGCTAACTAATGAAAAACTGTTTTTT. Translating gives CASTSLTNEKLFF.

The chain joins TRBV2 to TRBJ2-4; no firm D call. Deletions cut 2 bases from V and 5 bases from J, with 7 bases between. CDR1 is SNHLY, CDR2 FYNNEI, per germline. The CDR3 has 13 amino acids. The CDR3 DNA sequence: TGTGCCAGCAGTGAATTTGGGGAAAACATTCAGTACTTC. Translation gives CASSEFGENIQYF.

The V call is TRBV6-5, the J call TRBJ2-6, with D possibly being TRBD2 (7 bases). Per germline, CDR1 MNHEY and CDR2 SVGAGI. The ends were cut back, 5 bases at V and 4 bases at J, with 12 bases in the middle. CDR3 length: 15 residues. CDR3 amino acids: CASSRPGGGANVLTF. DNA of the CDR3: TGTGCCAGCAGTCGCCCGGGGGGCGGGGCCAACGTCCTGACTTTC.

The count of this clone is one. The V call is TRBV6-5, the J call TRBJ1-1; D unresolved. Germline CDR1 and CDR2: MNHEY and SVGAGI. V lost 6 bases to trimming and J lost 3 bases, with 5 bases between them. This CDR3 has 11 amino acids. CDR3 region: CASRRDTEAFF. The CDR3 DNA follows: TGTGCCAGCAGACGAGACACTGAAGCTTTCTTT.

This clone appeared once. The chain recombines TRBV5-1 with TRBJ1-4; the match to TRBD1 covers 7 bases. CDR3 length equals 15 residues. Trimming removed 4 bases from V and 4 bases from J; junction bases left unmatched: 7. Germline CDR1 reads SGHRS; CDR2 reads YFSETQ. The CDR3 nucleotides are TGCGCCAGCAGCATCCGACAGGGATATAATGAAAAACTGTTTTTT. Protein product: CASSIRQGYNEKLFF.

This chain uses TRBV28 with TRBJ1-1; D call uncertain. Germline assignment: CDR1 MDHEN and CDR2 SYDVKM. The CDR3 extends over 14 amino acids. Deletions cut 3 bases from V and 1 base from J, with 9 bases between. The CDR3: CASSFRRQNTEAFF. CDR3 sequence (DNA): TGTGCCAGCAGTTTTAGGCGACAGAACACTGAAGCTTTCTTT.

The CDR3 DNA reads TGTGCCAGCAGTTACTCGGGAGGGAATAGCAATCAGCCCCAGCATTTT. Amino acid sequence: CASSYSGGNSNQPQHF. The chain is built from TRBV6-5 and TRBJ1-5; D remains unclear. From germline, CDR1 is MNHEY and CDR2 SVGAGI. Trimming pared 0 bases from V and 0 bases from J, leaving 9 bases between. This CDR3 comprises 16 residues.

This chain uses TRBV28 with TRBJ2-3; TRBD1 matches 11 bases. The CDR3 extends over 14 amino acids. Losses at the gene ends were 8 bases for V and 4 bases for J; bases not matched to a gene: 5. Germline assignment: CDR1 MDHEN and CDR2 SYDVKM. CDR3 sequence reads: CASSPGQGADTQYF. The CDR3 coding sequence is TGTGCCAGCTCCCCGGGACAGGGGGCAGATACGCAGTATTTT. The variable domain in full, completed from reference TRBV28 and TRBJ2-3, reads DVKVTQSSRYLVKRTGEKVFLECVQDMDHENMFWYRQDPGLGLRLIYFSYDVKMKEKGDIPEGYSVSREKKERFSLILESASTNQTSMYLCASSPGQGADTQYFGPGTRLTVL.

About this clone itself: The same CDR3 can be traced to other DNA sequences in this sample. J is TRBJ2-5 and V is TRBV9; 12 positions agree with TRBD2. There are 16 residues in the CDR3. The junction had 7 bases not matched to a gene; V was cut back by 2 bases and J by 5 bases. Germline V gives CDR1 SGDLS, CDR2 YYNGEE. The CDR3 DNA is TGTGCCAGCAGCGTTGGGCTAGCGGGGGGGCTGGAGACCCAGTACTTC. Its protein is CASSVGLAGGLETQYF.

DNA of the CDR3: TGTGCCAGCAGTTTCACACGACCGTCGACAGGGGCCTACGAGCAGTACTTC. This encodes CASSFTRPSTGAYEQYF. This chain joins TRBV27 and TRBJ2-7; 8 nucleotides align to TRBD1. This CDR3 has 17 amino acids. The ends lost 3 bases at V and 2 bases at J; junction bases unmatched: 12. Germline values: CDR1 MNHEY, CDR2 SMNVEV (reference sequence).

As regards this clone: Germline and junction disagree at one end, which may indicate a read error. The chain uses TRBV5-7 and TRBJ1-2, with TRBD1 matching 11 bases. TRBV5-7 is annotated as an ORF whose role is uncertain. This CDR3 has 15 amino acids. CDR3 bases: TGTGCCCGCAGCTGGGGGGCGGGACAGGGGGAAAACTACACCTTC. Its translation is CARSWGAGQGENYTF.

This rearrangement joins TRBV11-1 to TRBJ2-7, with unresolved D. The CDR3 runs to 15 residues. Germline V gene data show CDR1 as SGHAT and CDR2 as FQDESV (reference sequence). The ends were cut back, 2 bases at V and 3 bases at J, with 14 bases in the middle. CDR3 sequence reads: CASSLLSDTIYEQYF. The CDR3, as DNA: TGTGCCAGCAGCTTACTAAGTGACACTATCTACGAGCAGTACTTC.